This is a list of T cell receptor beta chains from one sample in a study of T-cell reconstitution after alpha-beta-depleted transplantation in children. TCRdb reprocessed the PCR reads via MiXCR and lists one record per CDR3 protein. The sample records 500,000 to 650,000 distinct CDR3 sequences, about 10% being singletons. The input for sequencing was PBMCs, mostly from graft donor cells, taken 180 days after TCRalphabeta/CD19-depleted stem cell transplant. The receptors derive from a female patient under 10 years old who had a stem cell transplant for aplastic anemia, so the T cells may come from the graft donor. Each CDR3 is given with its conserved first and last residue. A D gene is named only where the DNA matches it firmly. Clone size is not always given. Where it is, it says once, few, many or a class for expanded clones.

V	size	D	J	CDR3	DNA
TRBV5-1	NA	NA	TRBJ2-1	CASSFLWEAGSYNEQFF	TGCGCCAGCAGCTTCCTCTGGGAGGCGGGCTCCTACAATGAGCAGTTCTTC
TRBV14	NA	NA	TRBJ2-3	CASSQAWGPRGTDTQYF	TGTGCCAGCAGCCAGGCATGGGGGCCAAGGGGCACAGATACGCAGTATTTT
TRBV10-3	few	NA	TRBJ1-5	CAISETDNQPQHF	TGTGCCATCAGTGAGACCGACAATCAGCCCCAGCATTTT
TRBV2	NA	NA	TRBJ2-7	CASRAGLSYEQYF	TGTGCCAGCAGGGCCGGACTGTCCTACGAGCAGTACTTC
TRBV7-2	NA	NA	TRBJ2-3	CASSLLLRARIGTQYF	TGTGCCAGCAGCTTACTGCTGAGGGCCAGGATAGGTACGCAGTATTTT
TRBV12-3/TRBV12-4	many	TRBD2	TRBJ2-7	CASSPGGSYEQYF	TGTGCCAGCAGTCCGGGGGGATCATACGAGCAGTACTTC
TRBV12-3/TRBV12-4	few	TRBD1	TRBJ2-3	CASSLPQIQGAGTDTQYF	TGTGCCAGCAGTTTACCCCAAATACAGGGGGCAGGCACAGATACGCAGTATTTT
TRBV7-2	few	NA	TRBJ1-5	CASSLYWGHQPQHF	TGTGCCAGCAGCTTATACTGGGGGCATCAGCCCCAGCATTTT
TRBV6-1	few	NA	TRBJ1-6	CASSPIPGRNSPLHF	TGTGCCAGCAGCCCCATACCGGGACGCAATTCACCCCTCCACTTT
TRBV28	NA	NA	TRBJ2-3	CASWGSPALDTQYF	TGTGCCAGCTGGGGGTCCCCCGCTTTGGATACGCAGTATTTT
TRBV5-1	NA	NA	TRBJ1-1	CASSFVLVDSVMNTEAFF	TGCGCCAGCAGTTTTGTGCTGGTCGACAGCGTGATGAACACTGAAGCTTTCTTT
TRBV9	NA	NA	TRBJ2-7	CASSRTDTYEQYF	TGTGCCAGCAGCAGGACGGACACCTACGAGCAGTACTTC
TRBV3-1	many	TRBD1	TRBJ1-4	CASSSNRGPNEKLFF	TGTGCCAGCAGCTCGAACAGGGGTCCCAATGAAAAACTGTTTTTT
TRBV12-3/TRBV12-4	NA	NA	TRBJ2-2	CASTSVSPGELFF	TGTGCCAGCACCTCAGTTTCCCCCGGGGAGCTGTTTTTT
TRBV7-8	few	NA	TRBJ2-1	CASSLGLYPDLGSYNEQFF	TGTGCCAGCAGCTTAGGATTGTACCCGGACCTAGGCTCCTACAATGAGCAGTTCTTC
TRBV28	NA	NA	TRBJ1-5	CASSSDGENQPQHF	TGTGCCAGCAGTTCGGACGGGGAGAATCAGCCCCAGCATTTT
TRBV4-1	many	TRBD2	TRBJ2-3	CASSWAGGTDTQYF	TGCGCCAGCAGCTGGGCGGGAGGAACAGATACGCAGTATTTT
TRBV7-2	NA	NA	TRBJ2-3	CASSLGLDGTDTQYF	TGTGCCAGCAGCTTAGGCCTCGATGGCACAGATACGCAGTATTTT
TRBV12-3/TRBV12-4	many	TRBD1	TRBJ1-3	CASSLGGTGPGNTIYF	TGTGCCAGCAGTTTAGGGGGGACAGGGCCGGGAAACACCATATATTTT
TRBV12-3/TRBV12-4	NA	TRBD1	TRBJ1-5	CASSFRTGLGQPQHF	TGTGCCAGCAGTTTTCGGACAGGGCTCGGGCAGCCCCAGCATTTT
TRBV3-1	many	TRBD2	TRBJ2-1	CASSPAGGLHNEQFF	TGTGCCAGCAGCCCAGCGGGAGGGTTACACAATGAGCAGTTCTTC
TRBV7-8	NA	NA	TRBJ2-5	CASSSPGRETQYF	TGTGCCAGCAGCTCGCCAGGGAGGGAGACCCAGTACTTC
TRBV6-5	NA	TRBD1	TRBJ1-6	CASSYWGQGNNSPLHF	TGTGCCAGCAGTTACTGGGGACAGGGAAACAATTCACCCCTCCACTTT
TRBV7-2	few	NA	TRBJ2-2	CASTQAQVRRTGELFF	TGTGCCAGCACCCAAGCGCAGGTTCGTCGGACCGGGGAGCTGTTTTTT
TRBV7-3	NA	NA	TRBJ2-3	CASSLWRAPTDTQYF	TGTGCCAGCAGCCTTTGGAGGGCCCCCACAGATACGCAGTATTTT
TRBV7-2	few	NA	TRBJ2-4	CASSLTSQVAKNIQYF	TGTGCCAGCAGCTTAACTAGCCAAGTCGCCAAAAACATTCAGTACTTC
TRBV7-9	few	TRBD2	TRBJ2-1	CASSPPVVREGYNEQFF	TGTGCCAGCAGCCCCCCCGTGGTGCGGGAGGGATACAATGAGCAGTTCTTC
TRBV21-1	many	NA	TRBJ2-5	CASSNRDRGPETQYF	TGTGCCAGCAGCAACCGGGACAGGGGTCCAGAGACCCAGTACTTC
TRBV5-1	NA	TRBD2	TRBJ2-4	CASRSLAGGNISQNIQYF	TGCGCCAGCAGATCTCTAGCGGGAGGCAACATTAGCCAAAACATTCAGTACTTC
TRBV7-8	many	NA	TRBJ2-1	CASSLNWGAYNEQFF	TGTGCCAGCAGCTTAAATTGGGGCGCCTACAATGAGCAGTTCTTC
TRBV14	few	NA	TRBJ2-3	CASSQGMVRTFLADTQYF	TGTGCCAGCAGCCAAGGAATGGTCCGGACATTTCTCGCAGATACGCAGTATTTT
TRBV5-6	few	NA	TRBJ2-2	CASSPERTHTTGELFF	TGTGCCAGCAGCCCCGAAAGGACTCATACAACCGGGGAGCTGTTTTTT
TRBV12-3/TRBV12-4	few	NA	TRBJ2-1	CASSPHTRNNEQFF	TGTGCCAGCAGTCCCCACACTCGCAACAATGAGCAGTTCTTC
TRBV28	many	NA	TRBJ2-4	CASRLTGTKNIQYF	TGTGCCAGCAGACTAACAGGGACCAAAAACATTCAGTACTTC
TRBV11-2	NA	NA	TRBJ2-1	CASSLESDHYNEQFF	TGTGCCAGCAGCTTAGAGTCAGATCACTACAATGAGCAGTTCTTC
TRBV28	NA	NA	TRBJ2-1	CASITGLVPEEQFF	TGTGCCAGCATCACTGGATTAGTCCCCGAAGAGCAGTTCTTC
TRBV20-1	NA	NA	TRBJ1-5	CSATSGPYQPQHF	TGCAGTGCTACGTCGGGACCGTATCAGCCCCAGCATTTT
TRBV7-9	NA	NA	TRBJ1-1	CASSVRGSNTEAFF	TGTGCCAGCAGCGTGCGGGGATCGAACACTGAAGCTTTCTTT
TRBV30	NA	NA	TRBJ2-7	CAWSPDSYEQYF	TGTGCCTGGAGTCCCGACAGCTACGAGCAGTACTTC
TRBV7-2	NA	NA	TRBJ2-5	CASSLVAERRETQYF	TGTGCCAGCAGCTTAGTAGCGGAGAGGAGGGAGACCCAGTACTTC
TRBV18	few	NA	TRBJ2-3	CASSPFSGGTDTQYF	TGTGCCAGCTCACCATTTTCAGGGGGCACAGATACGCAGTATTTT
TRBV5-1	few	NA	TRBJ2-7	CASRADSGDLYF	TGCGCCAGCAGGGCCGACAGCGGAGATCTGTACTTC
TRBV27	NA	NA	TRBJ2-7	CASKERHRILHHYEQYF	TGTGCCAGCAAGGAAAGGCACCGGATCTTGCACCACTACGAGCAGTACTTC
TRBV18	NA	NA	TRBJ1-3	CASSRQISGNTIYF	TGTGCCAGCTCACGACAGATCTCTGGAAACACCATATATTTT